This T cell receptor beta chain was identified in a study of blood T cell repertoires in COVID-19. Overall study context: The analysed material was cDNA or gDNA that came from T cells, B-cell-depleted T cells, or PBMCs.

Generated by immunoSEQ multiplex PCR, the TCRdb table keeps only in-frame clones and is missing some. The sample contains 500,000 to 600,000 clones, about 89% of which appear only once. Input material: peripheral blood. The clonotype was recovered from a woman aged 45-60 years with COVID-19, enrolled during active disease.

CDR3 protein: CASSPHRGQAEQYF. CDR3 DNA: TGTGCCAGCAGTCCTCACAGGGGGCAGGCCGAGCAGTACTTC. V usage is TRBV28 and J usage is TRBJ2-7; the match to TRBD1 covers 9 bases. The germline V gene encodes CDR1 MDHEN and CDR2 SYDVKM. With 5 bases clipped from V and 6 bases from J, the junction kept 8 bases outside the gene matches. The CDR3 length is 14 residues. Drawing the rest from reference TRBV28 and TRBJ2-7, the complete variable domain is DVKVTQSSRYLVKRTGEKVFLECVQDMDHENMFWYRQDPGLGLRLIYFSYDVKMKEKGDIPEGYSVSREKKERFSLILESASTNQTSMYLCASSPHRGQAEQYFGPGTRLTVT.